A single sample is the source of the 21 T cell receptor beta chains below, sequenced in a study of cytomegalovirus exposure and HLA in healthy donors. Repertoires were generated with immunoSEQ multiplex PCR, while TCRdb's copy carries only in-frame clones and drops some. The sample comprises 89,000 or so clones, around 93% of which are singletons, and about 1.1% rests with the top ten. Material for sequencing was PBMCs. These receptors originate from a woman under 40 in good health and CMV-seropositive.

The chain links TRBV5-1 to TRBJ2-5, with D maybe TRBD2 (5 bases). Trimming removed 1 base at V and 5 bases at J, with 15 bases between. This CDR3 is 15 amino acids long. CDR1 and CDR2 (germline): SGHRS, YFSETQ. CDR3 in DNA: TGCGCCAGCAGCTTGAACCGGGATAGACGGGAGACCCAGTACTTC. Residues: CASSLNRDRRETQYF.

V gene TRBV7-2 combines with J gene TRBJ2-2; D perhaps matches TRBD2 (6 bases). The ends were cut back, 6 bases at V and 1 base at J, with 15 bases in the middle. CDR3 size: 16 residues. In germline, CDR1 is SGHTA, CDR2 FQGNSA. The CDR3 is CASSLAGGKNTGELFF. For the CDR3, the DNA is TGTGCCAGCAGTTTGGCCGGGGGAAAGAACACCGGGGAGCTGTTTTTT.

The rearrangement links TRBV7-2 to TRBJ2-7; 14 bases match TRBD2. Germline V lookup: CDR1 SGHTA, CDR2 FQGNSA. There are 15 residues in the CDR3. The J segment lost 4 bases and the V segment lost 4 bases, leaving 3 bases of the junction unmatched. This CDR3 is CASSYRTSGRYEQYF. In DNA, the CDR3 is TGTGCCAGCAGCTATCGGACTAGCGGGAGGTACGAGCAGTACTTC. The full variable domain, with the rest looked up from reference TRBV7-2 and TRBJ2-7, is GAGVSQSPSNKVTEKGKDVELRCDPISGHTALYWYRQSLGQGLEFLIYFQGNSAPDKSGLPSDRFSAERTGGSVSTLTIQRTQQEDSAVYLCASSYRTSGRYEQYFGPGTRLTVT.

The chain recombines TRBV21-1 with TRBJ2-7; the DNA was not compared with TRBD1, the D call given in the table. TRBV21-1 is given as a pseudogene. The CDR3 spans 13 residues. The CDR3 here is CARKPGQTYEQYF. CDR3 nucleotide sequence: TGTGCCAGAAAACCGGGACAGACCTACGAGCAGTACTTC.

In regard to this clone: Other DNA sequences from this sample encode an identical CDR3 as well. The chain is built from TRBV9 and TRBJ1-4; D is perhaps TRBD1 (6 bases). Trimming pared 0 bases from V and 2 bases from J, leaving 8 bases between. Germline V gives CDR1 SGDLS, CDR2 YYNGEE. CDR3 length: 15 residues. The CDR3 protein is CASSVGTATNEKLFF. CDR3 sequence (DNA): TGTGCCAGCAGCGTAGGGACAGCCACTAATGAAAAACTGTTTTTT.

The chain links TRBV28 to TRBJ1-5; D is ambiguous. The CDR3 covers 14 residues. Germline CDR1 MDHEN, CDR2 SYDVKM. V lost 5 bases and J 3 bases, leaving 11 bases between the germline ends. The CDR3 loop is CASSTVGVNQPQHF. In DNA, the CDR3 is TGTGCCAGCAGTACTGTCGGAGTCAATCAGCCCCAGCATTTT.

The chain joins TRBV4-2 to TRBJ2-7; 8 nucleotides agree with TRBD2. This CDR3 has 18 amino acids. Germline V gene data show CDR1 as LGHNA and CDR2 as YNFKEQ. V shed 0 bases, J shed 0 bases, and the junction held 10 bases outside the gene matches. Written as DNA, the CDR3 is TGTGCCAGCAGCCAAGATCCCGTCGGTGCGGGGGGCTCCTACGAGCAGTACTTC. The encoded protein is CASSQDPVGAGGSYEQYF.

J is TRBJ1-2 and V is TRBV6-6; no clear D gene. Germline values: CDR1 MNHNY, CDR2 SVGAGI (reference sequence). Between the trimmed V and J ends, which lost 2 bases and 4 bases, there was a span of 11 bases. The CDR3 length is 14 residues. The chain's CDR3 is CASSYGVAGYGYTF. CDR3 DNA sequence: TGTGCCAGCAGTTACGGGGTGGCGGGCTATGGCTACACCTTC.

The chain joins TRBV5-1 to TRBJ2-1; weak D call: TRBD2 (5 bases). The CDR3 totals 15 residues. V was trimmed by 0 bases and J by 2 bases, leaving 9 bases between them. Germline loops: CDR1 SGHRS, CDR2 YFSETQ. The DNA for the CDR3 is TGCGCCAGCAGCTTGGAGCCCGGGGCCTACAATGAGCAGTTCTTC. This encodes CASSLEPGAYNEQFF.

The rearrangement joins TRBV19 to TRBJ2-7; TRBD2 agrees at 8 bases. Per germline, CDR1 LNHDA and CDR2 SQIVND (reference sequence). The CDR3 covers 14 residues. With 9 bases clipped from V and 2 bases from J, the junction kept 9 bases outside the gene matches. The CDR3 bases are TGTGCCAGCCGAATGACTAGCGAGGCCTACGAGCAGTACTTC. It codes for CASRMTSEAYEQYF.

The chain links TRBV19 to TRBJ2-3, with 10 bases that match TRBD2. J was trimmed by 1 base and V by 4 bases; bases with no gene match: 2. The V gene's germline CDR1 is LNHDA and CDR2 SQIVND (reference sequence). The CDR3 loop spans 15 amino acids. This CDR3 is CASSTTSGGTDTQYF. The CDR3 DNA sequence: TGTGCCAGTAGTACAACTAGCGGGGGCACAGATACGCAGTATTTT.

The chain combines TRBV7-8 with TRBJ1-3, with a possible D match to TRBD1 (5 bases). There are 14 residues in the CDR3. Germline CDR1 is SGHVS and CDR2 is FQNEAQ. The V and J ends lost 5 bases and 0 bases respectively, with 8 bases between them. The CDR3 DNA reads TGTGCCAGCAGCCACAGGAACTCTGGAAACACCATATATTTT. Translated, it gives CASSHRNSGNTIYF.

The gene calls are TRBV19 and TRBJ1-2; tentatively, D is TRBD1 (5 bases). Germline CDR1 is LNHDA and CDR2 is SQIVND (reference sequence). This CDR3 contains 11 residues. V dropped 6 bases and J dropped 8 bases, with 10 bases sitting between them. CDR3 sequence (DNA): TGTGCCAGTAGAGGGGTTCCGGGCTACACCTTC. It encodes CASRGVPGYTF.

This sequence joins TRBV19 and TRBJ2-2; 10 bases are a match to TRBD2. The CDR3 spans 15 residues. Germline V gene sequence: CDR1 LNHDA, CDR2 SQIVND (reference sequence). V shed 9 bases, J shed 4 bases, and the junction held 8 bases outside the gene matches. Here the CDR3 reads CASTGIAGGTGELFF. DNA for the CDR3: TGTGCCAGCACGGGGATAGCGGGAGGCACCGGGGAGCTGTTTTTT.

V usage is TRBV5-1 and J usage is TRBJ2-7, with a tentative D call TRBD1 (6 bases). The CDR3 runs to 14 residues. The V and J ends lost 7 bases and 2 bases respectively, with 16 bases between them. Germline V gene lookup returns CDR1 SGHRS and CDR2 YFSETQ. The CDR3 loop is CASSPQGIPYEQYF. In nucleotides, the CDR3 is TGCGCCAGCTCCCCCCAGGGGATTCCCTACGAGCAGTACTTC.

The V gene is TRBV11-2, the J gene TRBJ1-4; 11 bases are a match to TRBD1. The CDR3 is made up of 15 amino acids. CDR1 and CDR2 from the germline V gene are SGHAT and FQNNGV. After removal of 5 bases from V and 3 bases from J, the junction contained 2 bases not matched to a gene. The CDR3 sequence: CASSPGQGANEKLFF. In DNA, the CDR3 is TGTGCCAGCAGCCCGGGACAGGGGGCTAATGAAAAACTGTTTTTT.

This chain links TRBV19 with TRBJ1-5; 9 bases fit TRBD1. V shed 4 bases, J shed 2 bases, and the junction held 9 bases outside the gene matches. The CDR3 consists of 17 residues. The germline V gene has CDR1 LNHDA and CDR2 SQIVND (reference sequence). CDR3 sequence (DNA): TGTGCCAGTAGTACCCCACAGGGGGCGTCTCGCAATCAGCCCCAGCATTTT. Amino acid sequence: CASSTPQGASRNQPQHF.

This clone was observed a single time. V and J are TRBV27 and TRBJ2-7; TRBD1 aligns across 8 bases. Germline CDR1 and CDR2: MNHEY and SMNVEV (reference sequence). This CDR3 is 13 amino acids long. With V trimmed by 4 bases and J by 3 bases, 2 bases remained unmatched. CDR3 in DNA: TGTGCCAGCAGTTCAGGGGGCCTCTACGAGCAGTACTTC. Amino acids: CASSSGGLYEQYF.

The chain has TRBV29-1 and TRBJ2-7; no clear D. CDR1 SQVTM and CDR2 ANQGSEA come from the germline V gene. V lost 4 bases and J lost 6, with 10 bases in between. CDR3 size: 11 residues. The CDR3 coding sequence is TGCAGCGTTGGAACTATGGGCGAGCAGTACTTC. Translated, it gives CSVGTMGEQYF.

The V call is TRBV6-5, the J call TRBJ2-7; TRBD2 agrees at 10 bases. V was pared by 6 bases and J by 0 bases, with 5 bases of the junction left unmatched. Germline loops: CDR1 MNHEY, CDR2 SVGAGI. The CDR3 covers 15 residues. DNA of the CDR3: TGTGCCAGCAGCATGAGCGGGAGGGCCTCCTACGAGCAGTACTTC. This encodes CASSMSGRASYEQYF.

J is TRBJ2-7 and V is TRBV19; the match to TRBD2 covers 7 bases. After removal of 5 bases from V and 0 bases from J, the junction contained 4 bases not matched to a gene. The CDR3 totals 14 residues. Germline values: CDR1 LNHDA, CDR2 SQIVND (reference sequence). Written as DNA, the CDR3 is TGTGCCAGTAGTGCTAGCGGAAGCTCCTACGAGCAGTACTTC. Translated: CASSASGSSYEQYF.